This T cell receptor (beta chain) emerged from a study of blood T cell repertoires in COVID-19. This CDR3 is 14 amino acids long. J gave up 5 bases and V 4 bases, and 3 bases lay outside the gene matches. Per the germline V gene, CDR1 is MNHEY and CDR2 is SVGAGI. Clones were read by immunoSEQ multiplex PCR, and TCRdb kept only the in-frame ones, dropping some. The data hold approximately 190,000 clones, with almost 85% observed a single time. Remarks on this clone: This specimen includes other DNA sequences encoding the same CDR3.

The receptor comes from a woman between 65 and 79 years old with active or convalescent COVID-19. The V call is TRBV6-5, the J call TRBJ1-4; TRBD1 matches at 8 bases. The sequenced material came from peripheral blood. In nucleotides, the CDR3 is TGTGCCAGCAGTTCCCGGACAGGGAATGAAAAACTGTTTTTT. It yields the protein CASSSRTGNEKLFF.